The 23 T cell receptor beta chains listed next were all sequenced from one sample in a study of blood T cells in healthy people across ages. For the second PCR, which ran for 7 to 11 cycles, a sample-barcoded 5' primer and a J-beta primer mix were used. TCRdb used MiXCR to reprocess the 5' RACE reads, holding one entry per CDR3 protein. Altogether about 1.5 million distinct CDR3 sequences are present, 42% being singletons, with the ten largest covering over 3.5%. Sequencing input: blood. The receptors derive from a woman aged 18-35 years in good health.

This clonotype was detected only once. This chain connects TRBV4-2 to TRBJ2-5; 11 bases align to TRBD1. Matching the DNA end better, TRBJ2-7 makes the J call doubtful. Germline CDR1 is LGHNA and CDR2 is YNFKEQ. The CDR3 runs to 16 residues. CDR3 in amino acids: CASSHAPGQGAYEQYF. DNA for the CDR3: TGTGCCAGCAGCCATGCTCCGGGACAGGGGGCCTACGAGCAGTACTTC.

Worth noting for this clonotype: A much larger clone differs from this one at a single base, so this may be a read error. This sequence joins TRBV14 and TRBJ2-7, with D perhaps TRBD2 (7 bases). This CDR3 has 20 residues. CDR1 and CDR2 from the germline V gene are SGHDN and FVKESK. The CDR3, as DNA: TGTGCCTGCAGCCAAGATCGGCGGACTAGAAGATTGGGGGGGCTATACGAGCAGTACTTC. Its protein product is CACSQDRRTRRLGGLYEQYF.

V usage is TRBV28 and J usage is TRBJ2-7; 11 bases map to TRBD1. The CDR3 has 15 amino acids. The germline V gene encodes CDR1 MDHEN and CDR2 SYDVKM. The J segment lost 3 bases and the V segment lost 5 bases, leaving 6 bases of the junction unmatched. The CDR3: CASSTAGTGGYEQYF. The CDR3 DNA follows: TGTGCCAGCAGTACTGCCGGGACAGGGGGCTACGAGCAGTACTTC. The full variable domain, in which reference TRBV28 and TRBJ2-7 provide the parts outside the CDR3, is DVKVTQSSRYLVKRTGEKVFLECVQDMDHENMFWYRQDPGLGLRLIYFSYDVKMKEKGDIPEGYSVSREKKERFSLILESASTNQTSMYLCASSTAGTGGYEQYFGPGTRLTVT.

The CDR3 sequence is CSVDLDTAEAFF. The CDR3 bases are TGCAGCGTCGATCTCGACACAGCTGAAGCTTTCTTT. The chain employs TRBV29-1 and TRBJ1-1; D uncertain. CDR1 is SQVTM, CDR2 ANQGSEA, per germline. The CDR3 contains 12 residues. V was shortened by 6 bases and J by 6 bases, with 14 bases between the two germline ends.

V gene TRBV27 combines with J gene TRBJ2-1, with a tentative D call TRBD1 (6 bases). The CDR3 covers 15 residues. Germline V gene lookup returns CDR1 MNHEY and CDR2 SMNVEV (reference sequence). V was shortened by 0 bases and J by 4 bases, with 10 bases between the two germline ends. The CDR3 bases are TGTGCCAGCAGTTTATCCATCGGACAGTACAATGAGCAGTTCTTC. This sequence encodes CASSLSIGQYNEQFF.

This clonotype turned up a few times. The V and J genes are TRBV7-3 and TRBJ2-3; tentatively, D is TRBD1 or TRBD2 (6 bases each). The germline V gene has CDR1 SGHTA and CDR2 FQGTGA. The CDR3 extends over 16 amino acids. Trimming left V 5 bases short and J 4 bases short, with 19 bases between. DNA of the CDR3: TGTGCCAGCAGCCTAATGGAGGGGGGCAGTTCAGATACGCAGTATTTT. Translating it yields CASSLMEGGSSDTQYF.

This clonotype came up a few times. J is TRBJ1-4 and V is TRBV29-1; 7 positions match TRBD1. CDR3 length: 15 residues. In germline, CDR1 is SQVTM, CDR2 ANQGSEA. The V segment lost 6 bases and the J segment 8 bases; nucleotides outside the gene matches: 15. Here the CDR3 reads CSVGGDSRRGEKLFF. The CDR3 nucleotides are TGCAGCGTAGGCGGGGACAGCCGGCGAGGGGAAAAACTGTTTTTT.

This rearrangement joins TRBV4-1 to TRBJ2-7, with TRBD2 as a possible D gene (6 bases). Per germline, CDR1 MGHRA and CDR2 YSYEKL. This CDR3 has 15 residues. V lost 2 bases, J lost 1 base, and 12 bases lay in between. The CDR3 is CASSQTSSGSYEQYF. CDR3 in DNA: TGCGCCAGCAGCCAAACTAGCTCGGGGTCCTACGAGCAGTACTTC.

The chain joins TRBV4-1 to TRBJ1-5; D is undetermined. The V end lost 4 bases, the J end lost 0 bases, and 13 bases lay between the germline ends. CDR3 size: 16 residues. The germline V gene has CDR1 MGHRA and CDR2 YSYEKL. DNA for the CDR3: TGCGCCAGCAGCCCATATTTTCAGGTTAGCAATCAGCCCCAGCATTTT. Encoded protein: CASSPYFQVSNQPQHF.

The V call is TRBV11-3, the J call TRBJ2-1; possible D gene TRBD2, 5 bases. CDR1 SGHNT and CDR2 YENEEA come from the germline V gene. CDR3 length equals 12 residues. Trimming removed 3 bases at V and 10 bases at J, with 10 bases between. CDR3 nucleotides: TGTGCCAGCAGCTTCGGGAAGTCGGAGCAGTTCTTC. It specifies CASSFGKSEQFF. Supplemented by reference TRBV11-3 and TRBJ2-1, the full variable domain reads EAGVVQSPRYKIIEKKQPVAFWCNPISGHNTLYWYLQNLGQGPELLIRYENEEAVDDSQLPKDRFSAERLKGVDSTLKIQPAELGDSAVYLCASSFGKSEQFFGPGTRLTVL.

The genes are TRBV7-3 and TRBJ2-4; D unclear. The J call is doubtful: the DNA matches TRBJ2-5 better. Looked up from germline, CDR1 is SGHTA and CDR2 is FQGTGA. The CDR3 spans 16 residues. The CDR3 region is CASSLGSRRVQETQYF. The CDR3 DNA follows: TGTGCCAGCAGCTTGGGTAGCCGACGCGTCCAAGAGACCCAGTACTTC.

V is TRBV29-1 and J is TRBJ2-5; 9 bases align to TRBD2. The V gene's germline CDR1 is SQVTM and CDR2 ANQGSEA. The CDR3 is 15 residues long. V dropped 6 bases and J dropped 11; count of bases not matched to a gene: 19. The CDR3 region has the DNA TGCAGCGTCGACAGCGGGGGGATCTCCTACGATGAGCAGTACTTC. Protein: CSVDSGGISYDEQYF.

The chain uses TRBV5-4 and TRBJ2-3, with D unresolved. Deletions cut 4 bases from V and 7 bases from J, with 19 bases between. This CDR3 has 15 amino acids. CDR1 and CDR2 (germline): SGHNT, YYREEE (reference sequence). CDR3 coding DNA: TGTGCCAGCAGCGACCCCGGTCTCACCCTCAATACGCAGTATTTT. Encoded protein: CASSDPGLTLNTQYF.

The chain carries TRBV10-1 and TRBJ2-3; a weak D match, TRBD2 (6 bases). V was clipped by 3 bases and J by 6 bases, with 16 bases between them. Germline values: CDR1 WNHNN, CDR2 SYGVQD (reference sequence). The CDR3 is 15 residues long. The CDR3 loop reads CASSEGWRARDTQYF. For the CDR3, the DNA is TGCGCCAGCAGTGAAGGGTGGAGGGCCAGGGATACGCAGTATTTT.

The rearrangement links TRBV20-1 to TRBJ2-7, with a weak D call TRBD1 (6 bases). The ends were cut back, 6 bases at V and 2 bases at J, with 14 bases in the middle. Germline V gives CDR1 DFQATT, CDR2 SNEGSKA (reference sequence). The CDR3 has 13 amino acids. The chain's CDR3 is CSAPDSKPYEQYF. The CDR3 bases are TGCAGTGCCCCGGACAGTAAACCCTACGAGCAGTACTTC.

This chain links TRBV20-1 with TRBJ2-7, with D tentatively TRBD1 (6 bases). The CDR3 contains 12 residues. V gave up 5 bases and J gave up 5 bases, with 13 bases separating them. The germline gives CDR1 DFQATT, CDR2 SNEGSKA (reference sequence). The CDR3 protein is CSASSGGDEQYF. The CDR3 DNA is TGCAGTGCTTCCAGTGGGGGCGACGAGCAGTACTTC.

Note on this clonotype: A junction end diverges from the germline sequence, so it may reflect a read error. The V and J genes are TRBV3-1 and TRBJ2-7, with 7 bases aligning to TRBD1. Germline-derived CDR1 and CDR2 are LGHDT and YNNKEL (reference sequence). The CDR3 spans 15 residues. The CDR3 coding sequence is TGTGCCAGCAGCCAAACCGGGACAGAGCTCTACGAGCAGCACTTC. Encoded protein: CASSQTGTELYEQHF.

This clonotype was seen a few times. This sequence joins TRBV4-3 and TRBJ2-3; 9 nucleotides match TRBD1. This CDR3 has 15 amino acids. The germline CDR1 and CDR2 sequences are LGHNA and YSLEER. V gave up 4 bases and J gave up 4 bases; unmatched junction bases: 6. CDR3 in amino acids: CASSPRDRDSDTQYF. The DNA of the CDR3 is TGCGCCAGCAGCCCCCGGGACAGGGATTCAGATACGCAGTATTTT.

The gene calls are TRBV19 and TRBJ2-1, with 11 bases matching TRBD2. From germline, CDR1 is LNHDA and CDR2 SQIVND (reference sequence). The CDR3 is 15 residues long. With V trimmed by 3 bases and J by 6 bases, 4 bases remained unmatched. CDR3 nucleotides: TGTGCCAGTAGTATGGGTAGCGGGAGGGCCAATGAGCAGTTCTTC. Translation gives CASSMGSGRANEQFF.

This rearrangement joins TRBV10-3 to TRBJ2-5; 8 bases are a match to TRBD2. CDR1 is ENHRY, CDR2 SYGVKD, per germline. V lost 0 bases, J lost 5 bases, and 11 bases stayed unmatched. The CDR3 consists of 17 residues. The CDR3 region is CAISESTLGAGAETQYF. In DNA form, the CDR3 reads TGTGCCATCAGTGAGTCGACTCTTGGAGCGGGGGCGGAGACCCAGTACTTC.

This clonotype was observed a handful of times. The chain couples TRBV29-1 to TRBJ2-6; D tentatively reads TRBD1 or TRBD2 (5 bases each). Germline assignment: CDR1 SQVTM and CDR2 ANQGSEA. The CDR3 is 13 amino acids. Trimming took off 6 bases at V and 3 bases at J, with 9 bases between the two ends. The CDR3 is CSVWGYGANVLTF. The CDR3 DNA reads as TGCAGCGTCTGGGGGTATGGGGCCAACGTCCTGACTTTC.

The V and J genes are TRBV20-1 and TRBJ2-1; TRBD2 matches 11 bases. In germline, CDR1 is DFQATT, CDR2 SNEGSKA (reference sequence). The CDR3 consists of 15 residues. Trimming at V came to 6 bases and at J to 8 bases, leaving 12 bases not matched to a gene. DNA of the CDR3: TGCAGTGCGCAACCCCCTAGCGGGAGGTACTATGAGCAGTTCTTC. Amino acids: CSAQPPSGRYYEQFF.

This clonotype was seen a handful of times. V is TRBV6-5 and J is TRBJ2-7, with D tentatively TRBD1 or TRBD2 (5 bases each). Germline values: CDR1 MNHEY, CDR2 SVGAGI. The CDR3 consists of 15 residues. V dropped 5 bases and J dropped 4 bases, with 18 bases sitting between them. CDR3 bases: TGTGCCAGCAGTCAACCCGGGACCGGGGAATACGAGCAGTACTTC. Translation: CASSQPGTGEYEQYF.